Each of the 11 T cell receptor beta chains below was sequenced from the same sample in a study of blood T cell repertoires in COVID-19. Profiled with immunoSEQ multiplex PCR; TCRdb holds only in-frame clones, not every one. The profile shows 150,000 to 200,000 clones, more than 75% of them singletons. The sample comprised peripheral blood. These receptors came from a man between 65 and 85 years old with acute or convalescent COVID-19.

The CDR3 DNA reads TGCAGCGGGGGGCAGGGGACGAATGAGCAGTTCTTC. Translating gives CSGGQGTNEQFF. The rearrangement links TRBV29-1 to TRBJ2-1; a possible D gene is TRBD1 (6 bases). This CDR3 has 12 amino acids. V shed 7 bases and J shed 7 bases, with 14 bases lying between them. The V gene's germline CDR1 is SQVTM and CDR2 ANQGSEA.

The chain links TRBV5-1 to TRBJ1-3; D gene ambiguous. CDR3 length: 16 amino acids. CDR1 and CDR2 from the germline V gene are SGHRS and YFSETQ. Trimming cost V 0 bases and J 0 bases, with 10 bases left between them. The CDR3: CASSLGGSLSGNTIYF. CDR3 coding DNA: TGCGCCAGCAGCTTGGGAGGGAGCCTCTCTGGAAACACCATATATTTT.

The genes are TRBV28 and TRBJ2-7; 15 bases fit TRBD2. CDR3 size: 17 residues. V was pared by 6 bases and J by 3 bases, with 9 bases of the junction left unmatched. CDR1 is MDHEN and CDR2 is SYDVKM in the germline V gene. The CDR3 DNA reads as TGTGCCAGCAGCCTTAGGACTAGCGGGAGGGGGGACTACGAGCAGTACTTC. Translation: CASSLRTSGRGDYEQYF.

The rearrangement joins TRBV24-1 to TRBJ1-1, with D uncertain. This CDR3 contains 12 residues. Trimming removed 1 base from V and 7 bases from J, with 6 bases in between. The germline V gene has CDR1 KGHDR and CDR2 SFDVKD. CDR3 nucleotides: TGTGCCACCAGTGATTTCGGTGGTGAAGCTTTCTTT. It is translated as CATSDFGGEAFF.

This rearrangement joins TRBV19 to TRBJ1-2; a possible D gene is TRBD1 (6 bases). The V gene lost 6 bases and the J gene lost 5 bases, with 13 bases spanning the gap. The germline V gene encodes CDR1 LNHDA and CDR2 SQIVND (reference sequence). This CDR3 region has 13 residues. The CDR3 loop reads CASSRGELYGYTF. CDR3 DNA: TGTGCCAGTAGCAGGGGCGAACTTTATGGCTACACCTTC.

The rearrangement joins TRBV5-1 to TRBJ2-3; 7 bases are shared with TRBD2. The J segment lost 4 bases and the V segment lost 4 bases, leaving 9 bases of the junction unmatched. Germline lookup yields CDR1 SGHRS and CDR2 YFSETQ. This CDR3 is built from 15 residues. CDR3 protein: CASSRGRVQADTQYF. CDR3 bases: TGCGCCAGCAGCCGAGGGAGGGTTCAGGCAGATACGCAGTATTTT.

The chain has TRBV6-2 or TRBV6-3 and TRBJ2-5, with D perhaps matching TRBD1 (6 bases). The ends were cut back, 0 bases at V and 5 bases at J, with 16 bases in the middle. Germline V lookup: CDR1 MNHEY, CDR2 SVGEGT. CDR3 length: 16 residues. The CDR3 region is CASSYSPGAMSETQYF. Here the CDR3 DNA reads TGTGCCAGCAGTTACTCCCCAGGGGCTATGTCGGAGACCCAGTACTTC.

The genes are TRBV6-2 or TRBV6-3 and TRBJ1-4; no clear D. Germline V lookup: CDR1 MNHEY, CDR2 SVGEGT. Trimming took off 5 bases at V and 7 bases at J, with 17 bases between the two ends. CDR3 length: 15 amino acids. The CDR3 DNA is TGTGCCAGCAGTCGTGGAGGCCTTTTATCTGAAAAACTGTTTTTT. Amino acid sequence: CASSRGGLLSEKLFF.

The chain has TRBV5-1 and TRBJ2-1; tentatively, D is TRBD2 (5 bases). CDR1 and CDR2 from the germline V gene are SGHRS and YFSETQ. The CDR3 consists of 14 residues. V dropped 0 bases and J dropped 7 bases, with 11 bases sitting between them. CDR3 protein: CASSLAGGENEQFF. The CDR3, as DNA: TGCGCCAGCAGCTTGGCAGGAGGCGAGAATGAGCAGTTCTTC.

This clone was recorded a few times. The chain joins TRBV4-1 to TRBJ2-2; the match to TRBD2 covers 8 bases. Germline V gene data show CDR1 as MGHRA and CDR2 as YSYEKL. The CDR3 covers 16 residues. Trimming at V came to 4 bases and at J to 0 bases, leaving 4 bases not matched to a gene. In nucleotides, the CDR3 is TGCGCCAGCAGCCTGAGCGGGGGCGCGAACACCGGGGAGCTGTTTTTT. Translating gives CASSLSGGANTGELFF.

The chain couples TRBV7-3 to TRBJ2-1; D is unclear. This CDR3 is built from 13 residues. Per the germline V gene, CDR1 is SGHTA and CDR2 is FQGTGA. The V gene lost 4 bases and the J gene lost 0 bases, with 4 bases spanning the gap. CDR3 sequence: CASSSRSYNEQFF. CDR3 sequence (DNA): TGTGCCAGCAGCTCCCGCTCCTACAATGAGCAGTTCTTC. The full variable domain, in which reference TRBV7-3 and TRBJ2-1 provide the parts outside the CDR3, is GAGVSQTPSNKVTEKGKYVELRCDPISGHTALYWYRQSLGQGPEFLIYFQGTGAADDSGLPNDRFFAVRPEGSVSTLKIQRTERGDSAVYLCASSSRSYNEQFFGPGTRLTVL.